The sequence of this TCR beta chain was determined in a study of blood T cells in healthy people across ages. Overall study: Template switching recovered approximately one barcoded beta molecule for every two T cells.

CDR3 length equals 15 residues. CDR1 and CDR2 from the germline V gene are LGHDT and YNNKEL (reference sequence). V was cut by 3 bases and J by 4 bases, with 15 bases left in between. A second roughly 7 to 12 cycle PCR used barcoded and J-beta primers. TCRdb re-called the 5' RACE reads with MiXCR, one entry per CDR3 protein. The data contain 1.5 million to 2 million distinct CDR3 sequences, roughly 27% of them singletons. The sample providers were healthy Caucasian people from Russia, aged roughly 6 to 95. PBMCs were isolated at a quantity of at least 6 million per sample. The gene calls are TRBV3-1 and TRBJ2-5; D is perhaps TRBD1 or TRBD2 (6 bases each). The sequencing sample was made of blood. This sequence originates from a woman in her 30s in good health. In DNA form, the CDR3 reads TGTGCCAGCAGCCACTGGCGGGAAGGGGGAGAGACCCAGTACTTC. Encoded protein: CASSHWREGGETQYF.